The rows below give T cell receptor beta chains drawn from one sample of a study of spatial heterogeneity in lung cancer. One entry per CDR3 protein results from TCRdb running MiXCR on the 5' RACE reads. Among 20,000 to 25,000 distinct CDR3 sequences listed, 6.4% were seen once. Sample: lung tumor tissue, taken at surgery. These receptor sequences come from a male donor with early-stage non-small cell lung cancer. Both conserved end residues are part of each CDR3. Each record gives: V gene, D gene, J gene, clone size, CDR3 DNA, CDR3 protein. D genes are given only for firm matches. Size is stated for part of the rows, as once, few or many counts, or as a class when the clone is expanded.

V: TRBV6-2/TRBV6-3; D: .; J: TRBJ1-5; size: .; DNA: TGTGTCAGCAAGGACCCGAGCAATCAGCCCCAGCATTTT; CDR3: CVSKDPSNQPQHF
V: TRBV7-9; D: TRBD1; J: TRBJ2-7; size: .; DNA: TGTGCCAGCAGCGCTGGACAGGGACTCTCCTACGAGCAGTACTTC; CDR3: CASSAGQGLSYEQYF
V: TRBV28; D: .; J: TRBJ1-1; size: many; DNA: TGTGCCAGCAGTTCCACCGGGGTGAACACTGAAGCTTTCTTT; CDR3: CASSSTGVNTEAFF
V: TRBV7-9; D: TRBD2; J: TRBJ2-1; size: many; DNA: TGTGCCAGCAGCTCCGTAAGACTAGCGGGAGGGCCAATGGGGCAGTTCTTC; CDR3: CASSSVRLAGGPMGQFF
V: TRBV11-3; D: TRBD1; J: TRBJ2-1; size: many; DNA: TGTGCCAGCAGCCTGTCCGGGACAGACAATGAGCAGTTCTTC; CDR3: CASSLSGTDNEQFF
V: TRBV27; D: TRBD1; J: TRBJ2-1; size: many; DNA: TGTGCCAGCAGTCGCGACAGGGGGCAATATGAGCAGTTCTTC; CDR3: CASSRDRGQYEQFF
V: TRBV12-3/TRBV12-4; D: .; J: TRBJ1-6; size: many; DNA: TGTGCCAGCAGTCCCAGGCGGGGCAATTCACCCCTCCACTTT; CDR3: CASSPRRGNSPLHF
V: TRBV13; D: TRBD2; J: TRBJ2-7; size: many; DNA: TGTGCCAGCAGCTTAGGTGCTAGCGGGGGGGCCGGATACGAGCAGTACTTC; CDR3: CASSLGASGGAGYEQYF
V: TRBV28; D: TRBD1; J: TRBJ2-5; size: medium-sized; DNA: TGTGCCAGCAGTTGGGGACAGAACCAAGAGACCCAGTACTTC; CDR3: CASSWGQNQETQYF
V: TRBV6-5; D: .; J: TRBJ1-6; size: many; DNA: TGTGCCAGCAGTTACTCGGCAGCGCTTAATTCACCCCTCCACTTT; CDR3: CASSYSAALNSPLHF
V: TRBV4-3; D: .; J: TRBJ2-3; size: .; DNA: TGCGCCAGCAGCCAAGACAGGCTTTCAATCGGCACAGATACGCAGTATTTT; CDR3: CASSQDRLSIGTDTQYF
V: TRBV20-1; D: .; J: TRBJ2-2; size: .; DNA: TGCAGTGCTAGAAAGGGGGGTTCTAACACCGGGGAGCTGTTTTTT; CDR3: CSARKGGSNTGELFF
V: TRBV7-9; D: TRBD1; J: TRBJ2-7; size: .; DNA: TGTGCCAGCAGCCAGGACAGGCGACGATTAACCTACGAGCAGTACTTC; CDR3: CASSQDRRRLTYEQYF
V: TRBV24-1; D: .; J: TRBJ2-2; size: .; DNA: TGTGCCACCAGTGATTCCCCCGACACCCAGTGGACCGGGGAGCTGTTTTTT; CDR3: CATSDSPDTQWTGELFF
V: TRBV5-6; D: .; J: TRBJ2-2; size: many; DNA: TGTGCCAGCAGCTGGGGGTTATCGGAGGCGAACACCGGGGAGCTGTTTTTT; CDR3: CASSWGLSEANTGELFF